This T cell receptor (beta chain) was sequenced during a study of cytomegalovirus exposure and HLA in healthy donors. V shed 6 bases and J 4 bases; nucleotides not matched to a gene: 7. The CDR3 is 14 residues long. Germline V CDR1 and CDR2: SGHDT, YYEEEE. The study sampled nominally healthy donors, though unrecorded immune exposures were likely. Of note for this clone: The antigen is not known.

PCR used 60 Vbeta primers and 13 Jbeta primers. Data came from immunoSEQ multiplex PCR; TCRdb stores just in-frame clones and leaves some out. The sample carries fewer than 60,000 clones, around 67% recorded once. Points from the study as a whole: What TCR beta sequences reportedly achieved was accurate prediction of HLA-A and HLA-B alleles in most subjects. For cytomegalovirus status, the classifier reportedly gave diagnoses with high specificity and sensitivity. In a later analysis, HLA-associated TCR beta chains were more clonally expanded than equally common others.

The chain carries TRBV5-6 and TRBJ1-5, with TRBD1 identical over 7 bases. Material: PBMCs. This clonotype originated in a woman between 45 and 60 years old in good health and CMV-seropositive. CDR3 in DNA: TGTGCCAGCACCAGACAGGGAGTAAATCAGCCCCAGCATTTT. It encodes CASTRQGVNQPQHF.